This TCR beta chain was recorded in a study of shared clonotypes between healthy human individuals. CDR1 and CDR2 from the germline V gene are GTSNPN and SVGIG (reference sequence). The CDR3 is 14 residues long. Germline trimming cut 5 bases from V and 7 bases from J; bases unmatched to any gene: 7. Study-wide points: How much donors shared clonotypes was expected to be affected by sequencing depth. It was the few donors that limited the genetic and exposure-history diversity represented.

About this clone itself: Its specificity is unknown.

Generated by immunoSEQ multiplex PCR, the TCRdb table keeps only in-frame clones and is missing some. This table holds some 2,400,000 clones, nearly 97% found once. V gene TRBV30 combines with J gene TRBJ1-5; TRBD1 aligns across 11 bases. What was sequenced was naive CD4+ T cells sorted from blood. Documented subset: CD45RA+ positively selected. The sequence was collected from a man aged 18-30 years in good health. CDR3 nucleotide sequence: TGTGCCTGGTCACCGGGACAGGGGGTCCAGCCCCAGCATTTT. Translated: CAWSPGQGVQPQHF.